Listed below are T cell receptor beta chains from one sample, sequenced in a study of CD8 T cells in Susac syndrome. MiXCR was run by TCRdb on the immunoSEQ multiplex PCR reads, yielding one entry per CDR3 protein. The repertoire holds more than 200,000 distinct CDR3 sequences, with 85% to 95% as singletons. Sequencing was carried out using CD4+ T cells from PBMCs. Receptors originate from a human donor with multiple sclerosis. The CDR3 runs from the conserved cysteine through the conserved F or W. Fields, in order: V gene, clone size, J gene, D gene, CDR3 DNA, CDR3 protein. The D gene is left open where the match is weak. Some rows mark clone size as missing; the rest say once, few, many or name a class of expanded clone.

>TRBV12-3/TRBV12-4|-|TRBJ1-2|TRBD1
TGTGCCAGCACCGCTTGGACAGGGGAAGGCTACACCTTC
CASTAWTGEGYTF
>TRBV5-4|-|TRBJ1-3|TRBD1
TGTGCCAGCAGCCAAGACAGGGCCGGAAACACCATATATTTT
CASSQDRAGNTIYF
>TRBV7-8|-|TRBJ1-1|TRBD1
TGTGCCAGCAGCTCGGACAGGGCCTCCACTGAAGCTTTCTTT
CASSSDRASTEAFF
>TRBV19|once|TRBJ2-2|-
TGTGCCAGTTCTTTAGCCCGGAGTGGGACCGGGGAGCTGTTTTTT
CASSLARSGTGELFF
>TRBV24-1|-|TRBJ2-1|-
TGTGCCACCAGTGACTCGGGACGAGCTGAGCAGTTCTTC
CATSDSGRAEQFF
>TRBV6-5|-|TRBJ2-1|TRBD2
TGTGCCAGCAGTCGCCGCCGCTCGGGGGGTAATGAGCAGTTCTTC
CASSRRRSGGNEQFF
>TRBV7-2|-|TRBJ2-3|TRBD2
TGTGCCAGCAGCTCCGCGGGAGGTCCTAGCACAGATACGCAGTATTTT
CASSSAGGPSTDTQYF
>TRBV19|-|TRBJ2-6|-
TGTGCCAGTAGGGGACGTGAACTCTCTGGGGCCAACGTCCTGACTTTC
CASRGRELSGANVLTF
>TRBV10-3|-|TRBJ2-1|-
TGTGCCATCCACGCCGGCCCTCCCGGTCAAGGCCTTGAGCAGTTCTTC
CAIHAGPPGQGLEQFF
>TRBV4-1|-|TRBJ2-3|-
TGCGCCAGCAGCCATCCCGGACTTAGGGATACGCAGTATTTT
CASSHPGLRDTQYF
>TRBV29-1|-|TRBJ2-1|-
TGCAGCGTTGTAAGGGGCCCGAGCTCCTACAATGAGCAGTTCTTC
CSVVRGPSSYNEQFF
>TRBV24-1|-|TRBJ2-3|-
TGTGCCACCAGTGTACGTGATACGCAGTATTTT
CATSVRDTQYF
>TRBV4-1|-|TRBJ2-5|TRBD1
TGCGCCAGCAGCCAGCCCGGGACAGTTGAGACCCAGTACTTC
CASSQPGTVETQYF
>TRBV9|-|TRBJ2-3|-
TGTGCCAGCGGAAGGACTACAGATACGCAGTATTTT
CASGRTTDTQYF